The clone carrying this TCR beta chain was counted many times. What it recognizes is unknown. Trimming cost V 3 bases and J 7 bases, with 15 bases left between them. There are 14 residues in the CDR3. Germline CDR1 reads SEHNR; CDR2 reads FQNEAQ (reference sequence). TCRdb independently ran MiXCR on the 5' RACE reads; one entry per CDR3 protein. The data contain approximately 110,000 distinct CDR3 sequences, roughly 8.4% of them singletons. The data were obtained in a study of T cells after yellow fever vaccination. Findings and limits, study-wide: The study re-detected most primary-vaccination clones after the booster (96% CD4, around 89% CD8). Compared with primary, the secondary response was weaker and peaked at day 5, not 15. Repertoires obtained by FACS sorting could include abundant clonotypes that entered as contaminants from the bulk population.

The receptor comes from a man aged 25 to 40 who received the YFV17D yellow fever vaccine. The J gene is TRBJ2-5, the V gene TRBV7-9, with a weak D call TRBD2 (5 bases). Here the sequenced sample was CD8+ T cells sorted from PBMCs, taken 45 days after the yellow fever booster vaccination. The CDR3 spells CASSFTVGVGTQYF. Written as DNA, the CDR3 is TGTGCCAGCAGCTTCACAGTGGGAGTTGGGACCCAGTACTTC.